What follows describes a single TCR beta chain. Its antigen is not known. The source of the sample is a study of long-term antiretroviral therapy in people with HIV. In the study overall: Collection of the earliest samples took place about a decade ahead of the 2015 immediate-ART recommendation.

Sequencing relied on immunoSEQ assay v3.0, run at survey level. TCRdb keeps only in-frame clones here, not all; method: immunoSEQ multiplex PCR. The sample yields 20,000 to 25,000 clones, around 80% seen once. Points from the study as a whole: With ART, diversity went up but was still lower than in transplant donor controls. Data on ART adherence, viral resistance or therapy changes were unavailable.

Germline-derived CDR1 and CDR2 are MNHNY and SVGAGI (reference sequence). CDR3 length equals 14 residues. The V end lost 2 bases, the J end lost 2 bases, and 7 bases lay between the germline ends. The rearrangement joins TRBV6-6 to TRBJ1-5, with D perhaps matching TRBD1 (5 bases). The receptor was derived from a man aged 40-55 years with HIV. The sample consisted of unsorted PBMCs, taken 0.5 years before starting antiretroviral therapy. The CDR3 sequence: CASSYVGGNQPQHF. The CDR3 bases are TGTGCCAGCAGTTACGTAGGGGGCAATCAGCCCCAGCATTTT.